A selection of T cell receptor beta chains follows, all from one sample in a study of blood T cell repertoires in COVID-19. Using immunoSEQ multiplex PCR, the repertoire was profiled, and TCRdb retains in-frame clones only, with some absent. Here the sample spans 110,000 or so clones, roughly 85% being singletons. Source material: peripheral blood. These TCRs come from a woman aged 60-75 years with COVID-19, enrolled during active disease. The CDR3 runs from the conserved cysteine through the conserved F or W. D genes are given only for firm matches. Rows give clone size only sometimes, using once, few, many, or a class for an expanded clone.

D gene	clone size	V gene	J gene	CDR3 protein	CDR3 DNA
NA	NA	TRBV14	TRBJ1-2	CASSQGANYGYTF	TGTGCCAGCAGCCAGGGAGCGAACTATGGCTACACCTTC
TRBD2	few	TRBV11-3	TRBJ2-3	CASSPTSGGTDTQYF	TGTGCCAGCAGCCCCACTAGCGGGGGAACAGATACGCAGTATTTT
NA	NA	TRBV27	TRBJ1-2	CASSPGQRSWNYGYTF	TGTGCCAGCAGTCCCGGACAGCGCAGCTGGAACTATGGCTACACCTTC
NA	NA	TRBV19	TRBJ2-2	CASSISGTGELFF	TGTGCCAGTAGCATCTCGGGGACCGGGGAGCTGTTTTTT
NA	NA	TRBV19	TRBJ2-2	CASTVQGGTGELFF	TGTGCCAGTACCGTGCAGGGAGGCACCGGGGAGCTGTTTTTT
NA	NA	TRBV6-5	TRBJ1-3	CASSLRSSGNTIYF	TGTGCCAGCAGTTTACGGAGCTCTGGAAACACCATATATTTT
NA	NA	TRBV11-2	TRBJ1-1	CASSLEGGGTEAFF	TGTGCCAGCAGCTTAGAGGGGGGAGGCACTGAAGCTTTCTTT
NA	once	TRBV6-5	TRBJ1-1	CASSSRLEAFF	TGTGCCAGCAGTTCCAGACTTGAAGCTTTCTTT
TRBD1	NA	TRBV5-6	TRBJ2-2	CASSPGQGRTGELFF	TGTGCCAGCAGCCCGGGACAGGGAAGGACCGGGGAGCTGTTTTTT
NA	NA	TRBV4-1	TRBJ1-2	CASSQGQQGGSYGYTF	TGCGCCAGCAGCCAAGGACAACAGGGTGGCTCCTATGGCTACACCTTC
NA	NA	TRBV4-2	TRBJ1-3	CASSQDYGYRSSGNTIYF	TGTGCCAGCAGCCAAGATTACGGGTACCGCTCCTCTGGAAACACCATATATTTT